These 25 T cell receptor beta chains came from one sample sequenced in a study of T cell responses to AZD1222 COVID-19 vaccine (dated by TCRdb to 2020 to 2023). This sample's time point label indicates: baseline before first vaccination. To prepare the library, the immunoSEQ multiplex PCR assay was applied. Held by TCRdb, this immuneACCESS table contains in-frame sequences only and omits some clones. Under half of the omission traces to an unresolved V gene where checked; the cause of the rest is unknown. Recorded for this sample are some 160,000 clones; roughly 92% of them occurred a single time. The ten most abundant clones make up roughly 1.5% of the sample. The sample consisted of peripheral blood, taken on day 0 of AZD1222 vaccination. Receptor source: an adult in good health.

The chain links TRBV10-1 to TRBJ2-1; D is uncertain. Looked up from germline, CDR1 is WNHNN and CDR2 is SYGVQD (reference sequence). Trimming took 3 bases from V and 10 from J, leaving 7 bases between them. CDR3 size: 11 residues. The CDR3 DNA follows: TGCGCCAGCAGTGATGACGGGGAGCAGTTCTTC. Its translation: CASSDDGEQFF.

The genes are TRBV4-1 and TRBJ1-3, with D tentatively TRBD1 (5 bases). The CDR3 contains 16 residues. V was clipped by 0 bases and J by 2 bases, with 11 bases between them. Germline CDR1 and CDR2: MGHRA and YSYEKL. CDR3 in DNA: TGCGCCAGCAGCCAAGAACCCCGGGGGGCTGGAAACACCATATATTTT. Its protein product is CASSQEPRGAGNTIYF.

The rearrangement joins TRBV10-1 to TRBJ2-5, with D uncertain. The germline CDR1 and CDR2 sequences are WNHNN and SYGVQD (reference sequence). Trimming left V 3 bases short and J 6 bases short, with 11 bases between. This CDR3 spans 13 amino acids. CDR3 in amino acids: CASSDPVAKTQYF. For the CDR3, the DNA is TGCGCCAGCAGTGACCCTGTAGCTAAGACCCAGTACTTC.

V is TRBV25-1 and J is TRBJ2-1, with unresolved D. Germline V gene data show CDR1 as MGHDK and CDR2 as SYGVNS. The CDR3 runs to 13 residues. The V gene lost 3 bases and the J gene lost 7 bases, with 10 bases spanning the gap. This CDR3 is CASSDRSRNEQFF. CDR3 DNA sequence: TGTGCCAGCAGTGATAGGTCGAGGAATGAGCAGTTCTTC.

The rearrangement links TRBV21-1 to TRBJ2-1; the table's D call of TRBD1 was not tested on the DNA. TRBV21-1 is classified as a pseudogene. This CDR3 contains 14 residues. The CDR3 region is CASSEGADDNEQFF. The CDR3 nucleotides read TGTGCCAGCAGCGAGGGGGCAGATGACAATGAGCAGTTCTTC.

Concerning this clone: An end of the junction does not agree with germline; a read error may underlie this. This chain joins TRBV6-1 and TRBJ2-7; possible D gene TRBD2, 6 bases. Germline V gene sequence: CDR1 MNHNS, CDR2 SASEGT. CDR3 length equals 14 residues. The CDR3 sequence is CASIEPGSSYEQYF. The DNA of the CDR3 is TGTGCCAGCATTGAACCCGGGAGCTCCTACGAGCAGTACTTC.

The chain employs TRBV24-1 and TRBJ2-2; D gene uncertain. Trimming took 2 bases from V and 3 from J, leaving 12 bases between them. CDR1 is KGHDR, CDR2 SFDVKD, per germline. This CDR3 spans 16 amino acids. The CDR3 spells CATSDSVESHTGELFF. For the CDR3, the DNA is TGTGCCACCAGTGATTCAGTCGAGTCGCACACCGGGGAGCTGTTTTTT.

This chain joins TRBV3-1 (or the pseudogene TRBV3-2) and TRBJ2-7; D is undetermined. V was shortened by 6 bases and J by 7 bases, with 10 bases between the two germline ends. This CDR3 region has 11 residues. The germline V gene has CDR1 LGHDT and CDR2 YNNKEL (reference sequence). The CDR3 DNA reads as TGTGCCAGCAGGGCGAAAGGGGAGCAGTACTTC. Residues: CASRAKGEQYF.

The rearrangement uses TRBV6-5 and TRBJ1-1; 10 bases map to TRBD1. V was pared by 6 bases and J by 7 bases, with 2 bases of the junction left unmatched. CDR3 length equals 12 residues. Germline values: CDR1 MNHEY, CDR2 SVGAGI. CDR3: CASRGQGSEAFF. In DNA, the CDR3 is TGTGCCAGCAGGGGACAGGGGAGTGAAGCTTTCTTT.

This chain joins TRBV5-6 and TRBJ1-2; perhaps TRBD1 as D (6 bases). This CDR3 spans 14 amino acids. V gave up 3 bases and J gave up 2 bases, with 11 bases separating them. Germline V gene data show CDR1 as SGHDT and CDR2 as YYEEEE. The CDR3 is CASSSGQRNYGYTF. The CDR3 region has the DNA TGTGCCAGCAGCTCCGGACAGCGAAACTATGGCTACACCTTC.

The CDR3 spells CASSMDPGTDTQYF. CDR3 sequence (DNA): TGTGCCAGTAGTATGGATCCAGGCACAGATACGCAGTATTTT. The chain couples TRBV19 to TRBJ2-3; D ambiguous. Germline lookup yields CDR1 LNHDA and CDR2 SQIVND (reference sequence). V was clipped by 3 bases and J by 1 base, with 8 bases between them. CDR3 length equals 14 residues.

This clone was detected a few times. The V gene is TRBV7-3, the J gene TRBJ2-2, with D perhaps assigned TRBD1 or TRBD2 (5 bases each). V shed 1 base and J shed 6 bases, with 15 bases lying between them. This CDR3 contains 16 residues. Germline lookup yields CDR1 SGHTA and CDR2 FQGTGA. CDR3 loop: CASSLMPAMGAGELFF. The DNA of the CDR3 is TGTGCCAGCAGCTTAATGCCCGCCATGGGGGCCGGGGAGCTGTTTTTT.

The rearrangement joins TRBV29-1 to TRBJ2-7; a weak D match, TRBD1 (5 bases). Germline loops: CDR1 SQVTM, CDR2 ANQGSEA. This CDR3 region has 12 residues. V lost 4 bases and J 2 bases, leaving 9 bases between the germline ends. CDR3 amino acids: CSVGTDTYEQYF. Written as DNA, the CDR3 is TGCAGCGTTGGGACGGACACCTACGAGCAGTACTTC.

The chain uses TRBV28 and TRBJ1-5; D possibly corresponds to TRBD1 (5 bases). This CDR3 is built from 12 residues. Trimming left V 0 bases short and J 11 bases short, with 8 bases between. CDR1 is MDHEN, CDR2 SYDVKM, per germline. DNA of the CDR3: TGTGCCAGCAGTTTATGGCCCAGGGCCCAGCATTTT. Protein product: CASSLWPRAQHF. The full variable domain, with the rest looked up from reference TRBV28 and TRBJ1-5, is DVKVTQSSRYLVKRTGEKVFLECVQDMDHENMFWYRQDPGLGLRLIYFSYDVKMKEKGDIPEGYSVSREKKERFSLILESASTNQTSMYLCASSLWPRAQHFGDGTRLSIL.

V usage is TRBV15 and J usage is TRBJ2-3; D ambiguous. With 3 bases removed from V and 2 bases from J, the gap between germline ends came to 24 bases. CDR3 length equals 19 residues. Germline V lookup: CDR1 LNHNV, CDR2 YYDKDF (reference sequence). The CDR3 region has the DNA TGTGCCACCAGCAGCCCCTCTCGGTCCAGCGTTCGGGTCACAGATACGCAGTATTTT. Residues: CATSSPSRSSVRVTDTQYF.

The rearrangement joins TRBV3-1 (or the pseudogene TRBV3-2) to TRBJ1-6; tentative D call: TRBD1 (5 bases). Looked up from germline, CDR1 is LGHDT and CDR2 is YNNKEL (reference sequence). The length of the CDR3 is 14 residues. Trimming pared 4 bases from V and 6 bases from J, leaving 10 bases between. The CDR3 loop reads CASSLGRFNSPLHF. In DNA form, the CDR3 reads TGTGCCAGCAGCCTGGGACGGTTTAATTCACCCCTCCACTTT.

The chain joins TRBV7-9 to TRBJ1-6; the match to TRBD1 covers 8 bases. The CDR3 covers 15 residues. V trimming: 5 bases; J trimming: 12 bases; junction bases outside the gene matches: 12. CDR1 is SEHNR, CDR2 FQNEAQ, per germline (reference sequence). CDR3 residues: CASSASQGALRPLHF. The CDR3 DNA reads TGTGCCAGCAGCGCTAGTCAGGGGGCCCTTAGACCCCTCCACTTT.

This clone was seen only once. The DNA of the CDR3 is TGTGCCAGCAGTACCCCCACAGGGCTGAGCCAGCCCCAGCATTTT. The encoded protein is CASSTPTGLSQPQHF. V is TRBV6-2 or TRBV6-3 and J is TRBJ1-5, with D tentatively TRBD1 (6 bases). Germline V gene data show CDR1 as MNHEY and CDR2 as SVGEGT. V was pared by 5 bases and J by 7 bases, with 18 bases between. This CDR3 is 15 amino acids long.

This clone was counted only a few times. The chain is built from TRBV7-8 and TRBJ1-6, with TRBD1 matching 11 bases. V lost 4 bases to trimming and J lost 8 bases; unmatched junction nucleotides: 16. CDR1 and CDR2 from the germline V gene are SGHVS and FQNEAQ. The CDR3 covers 19 residues. The DNA of the CDR3 is TGTGCCAGCAGCTCCTTCCCTTGGACAGGGGGCGTAGAATATTCACCCCTCCACTTT. It yields the protein CASSSFPWTGGVEYSPLHF.

The chain recombines TRBV5-5 with TRBJ1-1; TRBD1 is a possible D gene (6 bases). The CDR3 length is 13 residues. Trimming stripped 4 bases from V and 7 bases from J, with 14 bases between. Germline V gene sequence: CDR1 SGHKS, CDR2 YYEKEE (reference sequence). The CDR3 DNA sequence: TGTGCCAGCAGCGCCGGACAGATGGATGAAGCTTTCTTT. It is translated as CASSAGQMDEAFF.

This clone was picked up one time. The chain couples TRBV7-9 to TRBJ1-1; the match to TRBD1 covers 7 bases. Germline V CDR1 and CDR2: SEHNR, FQNEAQ (reference sequence). The CDR3 spans 13 residues. Trimming took 5 bases from V and 7 from J; bases not matched to a gene: 7. In DNA form, the CDR3 reads TGTGCCAGCAGCCTCGGACAGGCCCTTGAAGCTTTCTTT. Amino acids: CASSLGQALEAFF.

The J gene is TRBJ2-2, the V gene TRBV24-1; D may match TRBD1 or TRBD2 (5 bases each). Germline V gene data show CDR1 as KGHDR and CDR2 as SFDVKD. CDR3 length: 16 amino acids. The V and J ends lost 6 bases and 3 bases respectively, with 16 bases between them. The CDR3 here is CATSRGTMGDTGELFF. CDR3 coding DNA: TGTGCCACCAGTAGGGGAACGATGGGGGACACCGGGGAGCTGTTTTTT.

This clone was detected once. This chain connects TRBV4-3 to TRBJ1-1; no clear D. The CDR3 runs 15 residues. V lost 0 bases and J lost 0, with 8 bases in between. Per the germline V gene, CDR1 is LGHNA and CDR2 is YSLEER. CDR3 region: CASSQDGNLNTEAFF. The CDR3, as DNA: TGCGCCAGCAGCCAAGACGGAAACTTGAACACTGAAGCTTTCTTT.

The rearrangement joins TRBV19 to TRBJ2-3, with D perhaps given as TRBD1 or TRBD2 (7 bases each). This CDR3 comprises 15 residues. Germline V CDR1 and CDR2: LNHDA, SQIVND (reference sequence). The ends were cut back, 6 bases at V and 4 bases at J, with 17 bases in the middle. CDR3 DNA sequence: TGTGCCAGTAGATCAGCGGGACAGATAGCAGATACGCAGTATTTT. It specifies CASRSAGQIADTQYF.

V is TRBV12-1 and J is TRBJ1-5. TRBV12-1 is designated a pseudogene. The CDR3 sequence is 16 residues long. The CDR3 bases are TGTGCCAGCAGAGCCCCACCCCCGGGGGGCAATCAGCCCCAGCATTTT. It is translated as CASRAPPPGGNQPQHF.